In its sample, the clone carrying this T cell receptor beta chain was seen a few times. What it recognizes is unknown. PCR was performed using 60 Vbeta and 13 Jbeta primers. Here immunoSEQ multiplex PCR was the method, and the copy in TCRdb shows in-frame clones only, minus some. The repertoire holds approximately 120,000 clones, with about 70% as singletons. The CDR3 is 15 residues long. Trimming removed 5 bases from V and 1 base from J, with 16 bases in between. In germline, CDR1 is SQVTM, CDR2 ANQGSEA. The sample is drawn from a study of cytomegalovirus exposure and HLA in healthy donors. Study observations and caveats: Exclusion applied to some V segments, including TRBV6-2 and TRBV6-3, as they were indistinguishable. A classifier reportedly called cytomegalovirus status with high sensitivity and specificity. Among the most significant clusters, several appeared linked to common viral pathogens in a later analysis.

This clonotype was sampled from a woman in her 40s in good health and CMV-seropositive. The chain has TRBV29-1 and TRBJ2-3; TRBD1 is a possible D gene (6 bases). Sequences were obtained from PBMCs. CDR3 nucleotide sequence: TGCAGCGTTAGTAGGGGGACCGTCGGCACAGATACGCAGTATTTT. It yields the protein CSVSRGTVGTDTQYF.